These 8 T cell receptor beta chains originate from one sample sequenced in a study of vaccination and CD4 T cells after COVID-19. No antigen has been identified for these receptors. The treatment here: roughly ten-day PBMC culture with coronavirus spike peptide pools or control peptides (ViraFEST assay). Sequencing of DNA taken from cultured CD4+ T cells relied on the Oncomine TCR Beta short-read assay. TCRdb itself ran the PCR reads through MiXCR, one entry per CDR3 protein. In the table there are 20,000 to 25,000 distinct CDR3 sequences, 40% to 45% of which are singletons. Source material: CD4+ T cells from blood, cultured in vitro. The source is a human donor who had recovered from COVID-19.

The CDR3 sequence: CASFWGPGQGSYGYTF. CDR3 DNA: TGTGCCAGCTTTTGGGGACCGGGACAGGGTAGCTATGGCTACACCTTC. The chain is built from TRBV28 and TRBJ1-2, with 9 bases identical to TRBD1. The V and J ends lost 8 bases and 4 bases, in that order; junction bases with no gene match: 14. The CDR3 totals 16 residues. Looked up from germline, CDR1 is MDHEN and CDR2 is SYDVKM.

In its sample, this clonotype was seen a few times. The chain carries TRBV7-2 and TRBJ2-7; tentative D call: TRBD2 (5 bases). From germline, CDR1 is SGHTA and CDR2 FQGNSA. Trimming pared 5 bases from V and 3 bases from J, leaving 11 bases between. The CDR3 sequence is 13 residues long. CDR3 in DNA: TGTGCCAGCAGCCCCCGTCGGGACTACGAGCAGTACTTC. Translated, it gives CASSPRRDYEQYF.

J is TRBJ1-4 and V is TRBV28; a possible D gene is TRBD1 (5 bases). The V gene's germline CDR1 is MDHEN and CDR2 SYDVKM. Trimming stripped 7 bases from V and 3 bases from J, with 18 bases between. The CDR3 has 16 residues. For the CDR3, the DNA is TGTGCCAGCACCCTAGACCCACAGGCGGCTAATGAAAAACTGTTTTTT. The encoded protein is CASTLDPQAANEKLFF.

The gene calls are TRBV7-9 and TRBJ2-3; weak D call: TRBD1 (6 bases). Germline V gives CDR1 SEHNR, CDR2 FQNEAQ (reference sequence). Between the trimmed V and J ends, which lost 5 bases and 3 bases, there was a span of 12 bases. The CDR3 totals 14 residues. The CDR3 loop is CASSGGFGTDTQYF. CDR3 bases: TGTGCCAGCAGCGGGGGCTTCGGTACAGATACGCAGTATTTT.

The chain combines TRBV20-1 with TRBJ1-4; TRBD1 matches at 9 bases. The junction had 11 bases not matched to a gene; V was cut back by 0 bases and J by 3 bases. In germline, CDR1 is DFQATT, CDR2 SNEGSKA (reference sequence). The CDR3 contains 18 residues. The CDR3 region has the DNA TGCAGTGCTAGAGACCCGGGACAGGGCTCCTCCGCTAATGAAAAACTGTTTTTT. Translated: CSARDPGQGSSANEKLFF.

The chain uses TRBV5-1 and TRBJ2-3, with 11 bases fitting TRBD2. This CDR3 is built from 16 residues. V dropped 4 bases and J dropped 7; count of bases not matched to a gene: 11. Per the germline V gene, CDR1 is SGHRS and CDR2 is YFSETQ. Here the CDR3 DNA reads TGCGCCAGCAGCGGATCACTAGCGGGGGATCGTAATACGCAGTATTTT. Translating it yields CASSGSLAGDRNTQYF. Looking up the rest from reference TRBV5-1 and TRBJ2-3 gives the full variable domain: KAGVTQTPRYLIKTRGQQVTLSCSPISGHRSVSWYQQTPGQGLQFLFEYFSETQRNKGNFPGRFSGRQFSNSRSEMNVSTLELGDSALYLCASSGSLAGDRNTQYFGPGTRLTVL.

The genes are TRBV7-2 and TRBJ2-3; D is possibly TRBD2 (5 bases). Trimming left V 3 bases short and J 11 bases short, with 9 bases between. Germline V CDR1 and CDR2: SGHTA, FQGNSA. This CDR3 contains 11 residues. The CDR3 DNA follows: TGTGCCAGCAGCTTGGAGGACCGGCAGTATTTT. Protein: CASSLEDRQYF.

This clonotype was seen a few times. V is TRBV28 and J is TRBJ1-1, with 8 bases matching TRBD1. The CDR3 runs to 11 residues. V shed 10 bases and J 5 bases; nucleotides not matched to a gene: 3. CDR1 and CDR2 (germline): MDHEN, SYDVKM. CDR3 sequence: CATQGATEAFF. CDR3 DNA sequence: TGTGCCACCCAGGGGGCGACTGAAGCTTTCTTT.